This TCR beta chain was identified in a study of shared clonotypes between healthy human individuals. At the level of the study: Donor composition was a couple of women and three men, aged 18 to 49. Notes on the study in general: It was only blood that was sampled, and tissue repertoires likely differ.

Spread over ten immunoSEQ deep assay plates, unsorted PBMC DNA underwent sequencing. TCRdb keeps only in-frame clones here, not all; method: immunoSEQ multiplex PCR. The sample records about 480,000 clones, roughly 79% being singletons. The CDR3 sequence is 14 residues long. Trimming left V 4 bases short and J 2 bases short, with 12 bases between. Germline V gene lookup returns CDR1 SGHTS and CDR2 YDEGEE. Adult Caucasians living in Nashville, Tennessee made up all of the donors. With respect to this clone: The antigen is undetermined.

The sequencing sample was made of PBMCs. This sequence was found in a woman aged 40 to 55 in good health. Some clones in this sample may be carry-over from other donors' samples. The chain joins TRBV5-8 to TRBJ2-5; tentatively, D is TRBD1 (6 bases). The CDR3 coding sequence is TGTGCCAGCAGCCCCGGGACACTACAAGAGACCCAGTACTTC. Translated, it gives CASSPGTLQETQYF.